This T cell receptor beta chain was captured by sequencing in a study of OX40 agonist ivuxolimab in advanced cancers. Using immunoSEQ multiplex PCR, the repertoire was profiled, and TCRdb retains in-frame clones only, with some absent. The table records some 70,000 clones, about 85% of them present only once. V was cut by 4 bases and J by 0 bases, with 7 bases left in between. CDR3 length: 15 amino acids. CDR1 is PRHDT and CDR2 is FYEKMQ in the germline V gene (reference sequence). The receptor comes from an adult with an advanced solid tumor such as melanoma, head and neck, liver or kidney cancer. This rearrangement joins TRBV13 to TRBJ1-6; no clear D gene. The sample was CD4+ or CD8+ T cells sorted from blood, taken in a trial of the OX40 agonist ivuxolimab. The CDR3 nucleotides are TGTGCCAGCAGCTCCCGGGACTCCTATAATTCACCCCTCCACTTT. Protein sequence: CASSSRDSYNSPLHF.